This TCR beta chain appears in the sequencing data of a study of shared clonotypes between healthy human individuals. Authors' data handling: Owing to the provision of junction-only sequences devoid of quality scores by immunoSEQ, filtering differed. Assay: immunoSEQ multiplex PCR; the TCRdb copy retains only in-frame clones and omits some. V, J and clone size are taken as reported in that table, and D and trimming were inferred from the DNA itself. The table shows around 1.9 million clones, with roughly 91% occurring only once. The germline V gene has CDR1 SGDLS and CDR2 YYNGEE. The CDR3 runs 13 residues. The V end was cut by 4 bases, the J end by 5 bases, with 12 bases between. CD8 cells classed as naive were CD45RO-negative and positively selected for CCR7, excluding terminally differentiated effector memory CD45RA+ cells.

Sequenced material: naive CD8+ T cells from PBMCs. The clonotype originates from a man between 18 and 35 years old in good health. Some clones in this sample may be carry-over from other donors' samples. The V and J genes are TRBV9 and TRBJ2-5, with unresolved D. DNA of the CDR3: TGTGCCAGCAGCCCCCCGGACCCCGAGACCCAGTACTTC. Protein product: CASSPPDPETQYF.